What follows are 2 T cell receptor beta chains derived from one specimen sequenced in a study of beta chain features in type 1 diabetes. Study-level findings and limits: Moderate but significant shortening of TCRB CDR3s was recorded in all four CD4+ subsets from Type 1 diabetes patients.

The entirety of the isolated RNA underwent reverse transcription, so expressed TCRB transcripts were sequenced. Repertoires were generated with immunoSEQ multiplex PCR, while TCRdb's copy carries only in-frame clones and drops some. The sample lists around 140,000 clones, around 10% seen once, with 0.6% to 0.9% in the top ten. These receptors' targets are unknown. The source material was central memory CD4+ T cells from blood. Source of these receptors: a man aged 25 to 40 with type 1 diabetes.

This clone was recorded a few times. This chain links TRBV11-2 with TRBJ1-2, with 7 bases identical to TRBD1. CDR3 size: 12 residues. Germline CDR1 and CDR2: SGHAT and FQNNGV. The J segment lost 7 bases and the V segment lost 5 bases, leaving 4 bases of the junction unmatched. The CDR3 here is CASSQEGAGYTF. CDR3 coding DNA: TGTGCCAGCAGCCAGGAGGGGGCTGGCTACACCTTC.

The V and J genes are TRBV2 and TRBJ2-7; D might be TRBD2 (7 bases). The germline V gene encodes CDR1 SNHLY and CDR2 FYNNEI. The CDR3 covers 13 residues. V lost 7 bases, J lost 4 bases, and 14 bases lay in between. The CDR3: CASNYGGRYEQYF. CDR3 bases: TGTGCCAGCAACTACGGGGGGCGGTACGAGCAGTACTTC.